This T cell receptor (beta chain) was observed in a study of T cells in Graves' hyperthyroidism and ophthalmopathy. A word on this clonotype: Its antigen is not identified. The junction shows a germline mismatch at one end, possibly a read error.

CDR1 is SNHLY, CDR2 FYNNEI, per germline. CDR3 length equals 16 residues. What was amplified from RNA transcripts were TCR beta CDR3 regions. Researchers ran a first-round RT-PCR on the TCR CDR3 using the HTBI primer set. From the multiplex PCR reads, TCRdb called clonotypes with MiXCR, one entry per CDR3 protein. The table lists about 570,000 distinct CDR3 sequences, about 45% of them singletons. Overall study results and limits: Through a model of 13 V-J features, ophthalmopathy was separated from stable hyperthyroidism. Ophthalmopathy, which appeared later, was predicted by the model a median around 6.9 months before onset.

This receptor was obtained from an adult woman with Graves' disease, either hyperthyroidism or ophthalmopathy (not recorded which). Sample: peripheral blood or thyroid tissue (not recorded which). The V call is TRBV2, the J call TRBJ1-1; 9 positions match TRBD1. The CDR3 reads CASSQTGTGKNTEAFF. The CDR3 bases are TGCGCCAGCAGCCAAACCGGGACAGGGAAGAACACTGAAGCTTTCTTT.